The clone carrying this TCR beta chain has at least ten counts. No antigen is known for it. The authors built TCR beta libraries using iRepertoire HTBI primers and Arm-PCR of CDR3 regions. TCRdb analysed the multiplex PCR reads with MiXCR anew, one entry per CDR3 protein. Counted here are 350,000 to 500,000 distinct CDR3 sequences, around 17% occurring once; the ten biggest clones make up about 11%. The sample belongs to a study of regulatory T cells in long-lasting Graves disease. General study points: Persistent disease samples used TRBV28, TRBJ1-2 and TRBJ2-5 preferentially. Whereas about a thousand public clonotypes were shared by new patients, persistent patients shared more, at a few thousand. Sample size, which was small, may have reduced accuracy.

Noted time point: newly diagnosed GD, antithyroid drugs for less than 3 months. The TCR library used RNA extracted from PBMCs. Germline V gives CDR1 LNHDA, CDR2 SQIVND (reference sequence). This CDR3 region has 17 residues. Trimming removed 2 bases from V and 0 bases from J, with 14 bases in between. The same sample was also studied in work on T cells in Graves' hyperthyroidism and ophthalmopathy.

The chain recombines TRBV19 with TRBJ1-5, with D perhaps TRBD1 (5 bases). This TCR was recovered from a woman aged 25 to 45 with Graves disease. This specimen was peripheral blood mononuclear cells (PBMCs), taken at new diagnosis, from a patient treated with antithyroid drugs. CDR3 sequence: CASSISQQAYSNQPQHF. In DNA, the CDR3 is TGTGCCAGTAGTATATCCCAACAGGCTTATAGCAATCAGCCCCAGCATTTT.